These 3 T cell receptor beta chains originate from one sample sequenced in a study of patients and donors after allogeneic stem cell transplantation. MiXCR was run by TCRdb on the RT-PCR reads, yielding one entry per CDR3 protein. The sample holds approximately 200,000 distinct CDR3 sequences, 14% seen once. Source material: blood, either unsorted or a sorted T cell fraction (not recorded which). Source of these receptors: a human donor who was either an allogeneic HSCT recipient or a stem cell or donor lymphocyte infusion donor (not recorded which). It is not recorded whose cells these are; they may come from a transplant donor.

In its sample, this clonotype was seen many times. The V and J genes are TRBV20-1 and TRBJ2-3; the match to TRBD1 covers 12 bases. Trimming cost V 3 bases and J 0 bases; bases outside gene matches: 7. Per germline, CDR1 DFQATT and CDR2 SNEGSKA (reference sequence). The length of the CDR3 is 17 residues. CDR3 protein: CSASTGTGGLSTDTQYF. CDR3 nucleotides: TGCAGTGCTAGTACCGGGACAGGGGGCTTAAGCACAGATACGCAGTATTTT.

CDR3 residues: CSARDTSGRAVETQYF. In DNA, the CDR3 is TGCAGTGCTAGAGATACAAGCGGGAGGGCCGTGGAGACCCAGTACTTC. The J gene is TRBJ2-5, the V gene TRBV20-1, with 10 bases identical to TRBD2. CDR3 length: 16 amino acids. Germline V gene sequence: CDR1 DFQATT, CDR2 SNEGSKA (reference sequence). Losses at the gene ends were 0 bases for V and 5 bases for J; bases not matched to a gene: 9.

The chain employs TRBV4-3 and TRBJ1-1; D ambiguous. V was clipped by 4 bases and J by 0 bases, with 6 bases between them. The CDR3 has 13 residues. The V gene's germline CDR1 is LGHNA and CDR2 YSLEER. The CDR3 sequence: CASSRAMNTEAFF. CDR3 bases: TGCGCCAGCAGCCGTGCTATGAACACTGAAGCTTTCTTT.